The text below deals with one T cell receptor (beta chain). Profiling relied on immunoSEQ multiplex PCR, and the TCRdb table lists in-frame clones only, not all of them. The top ten hold 7.5% to 9.5% of the sample, which has roughly 200,000 clones, around 85% seen once. This record belongs to a study of blood T cell repertoires in COVID-19. Study background: T cells, B-cell-depleted T cells, or PBMCs provided the cDNA or gDNA that served as material.

Unmatched junction bases numbered 8, after V lost 5 bases and J lost 5 bases. Per germline, CDR1 SGHTA and CDR2 FQGNSA. The CDR3 sequence is 15 residues long. The chain is built from TRBV7-2 and TRBJ2-1, with TRBD2 identical over 8 bases. Sample: peripheral blood. The receptor's source is a woman aged 55-69 years with acute or convalescent COVID-19. The CDR3 loop is CASSTRTSYNNEQFF. The CDR3 bases are TGTGCCAGCAGCACCCGGACTAGCTACAACAATGAGCAGTTCTTC. Full variable domain (remainder filled in from reference TRBV7-2 and TRBJ2-1): GAGVSQSPSNKVTEKGKDVELRCDPISGHTALYWYRQSLGQGLEFLIYFQGNSAPDKSGLPSDRFSAERTGGSVSTLTIQRTQQEDSAVYLCASSTRTSYNNEQFFGPGTRLTVL.